Listed below are T cell receptor beta chains from one sample, sequenced in a study of T cell responses to AZD1222 COVID-19 vaccine. Sequencing was performed with immunoSEQ multiplex PCR; in TCRdb, only in-frame clones are kept and a portion is missing. Of 95,000 to 100,000 clones listed, around 94% are singletons. The starting material was peripheral blood, obtained on day 0 of AZD1222 vaccination. The receptors were gathered from an adult in good health. The CDR3 runs from the conserved cysteine through the conserved F or W. Fields, in order: V gene, D gene, J gene, clone size, CDR3 length, CDR3 protein, CDR3 DNA. A D gene is named only where the DNA matches it firmly. Size is omitted from some rows. Given values are once, few, many or a class for expanded clones.

v_call: TRBV7-8; d_call: NA; j_call: TRBJ1-6; clone_size: NA; cdr3_length: 14; cdr3_aa: CASSPRGGNSPLHF; cdr3_nt: TGTGCCAGCAGCCCTAGGGGAGGCAATTCACCCCTCCACTTT
v_call: TRBV15; d_call: NA; j_call: TRBJ1-2; clone_size: NA; cdr3_length: 14; cdr3_aa: CATSRDTGNYGYTF; cdr3_nt: TGTGCCACCAGCAGAGATACAGGGAACTATGGCTACACCTTC
v_call: TRBV5-1; d_call: NA; j_call: TRBJ2-7; clone_size: NA; cdr3_length: 13; cdr3_aa: CASSSGLTYEQYF; cdr3_nt: TGCGCCAGCAGTTCAGGGTTGACCTACGAGCAGTACTTC
v_call: TRBV7-2; d_call: NA; j_call: TRBJ1-1; clone_size: once; cdr3_length: 13; cdr3_aa: CASSPEGTTEAFF; cdr3_nt: TGTGCCAGCAGCCCCGAGGGGACCACTGAAGCTTTCTTT
v_call: TRBV7-7; d_call: TRBD2; j_call: TRBJ2-3; clone_size: NA; cdr3_length: 15; cdr3_aa: CASSSRGGSTDTQYF; cdr3_nt: TGTGCCAGCAGCTCCCGGGGCGGGAGTACAGATACGCAGTATTTT
v_call: TRBV6-4; d_call: TRBD2; j_call: TRBJ2-2; clone_size: NA; cdr3_length: 16; cdr3_aa: CASSDTSGRATGELFF; cdr3_nt: TGTGCCAGCAGTGATACGAGCGGGAGGGCCACCGGGGAGCTGTTTTTT
v_call: TRBV10-3; d_call: TRBD1; j_call: TRBJ2-7; clone_size: NA; cdr3_length: 15; cdr3_aa: CAISDPGTETYEQYF; cdr3_nt: TGTGCCATCAGTGACCCCGGGACAGAAACCTACGAGCAGTACTTC
v_call: TRBV10-3; d_call: NA; j_call: TRBJ1-1; clone_size: NA; cdr3_length: 15; cdr3_aa: CAISRGGTGNTEAFF; cdr3_nt: TGTGCCATCAGTCGGGGGGGGACGGGGAACACTGAAGCTTTCTTT
v_call: TRBV19; d_call: NA; j_call: TRBJ1-5; clone_size: NA; cdr3_length: 12; cdr3_aa: CASSFRSQPQHF; cdr3_nt: TGTGCCAGTAGTTTCAGGTCCCAGCCCCAGCATTTT
v_call: TRBV30; d_call: TRBD1; j_call: TRBJ1-1; clone_size: once; cdr3_length: 15; cdr3_aa: CAWRNTGARGTEAFF; cdr3_nt: TGTGCCTGGAGGAACACAGGGGCGCGGGGCACTGAAGCTTTCTTT
v_call: TRBV18; d_call: NA; j_call: TRBJ1-5; clone_size: NA; cdr3_length: 14; cdr3_aa: CASSPRGTDQPQHF; cdr3_nt: TGTGCCAGCTCACCGAGAGGGACGGATCAGCCCCAGCATTTT
v_call: TRBV19; d_call: NA; j_call: TRBJ1-2; clone_size: NA; cdr3_length: 13; cdr3_aa: CASSQGKGYGYTF; cdr3_nt: TGTGCCAGTAGTCAGGGGAAGGGCTATGGCTACACCTTC
v_call: TRBV25-1; d_call: TRBD1; j_call: TRBJ1-6; clone_size: NA; cdr3_length: 14; cdr3_aa: CASSDTGGAGTLHF; cdr3_nt: TGTGCCAGCAGTGATACAGGGGGCGCGGGCACACTCCACTTT
v_call: TRBV24-1; d_call: NA; j_call: TRBJ2-1; clone_size: NA; cdr3_length: 18; cdr3_aa: CATSDGGAPAGSYNEQFF; cdr3_nt: TGTGCCACCAGTGATGGTGGGGCCCCAGCGGGTTCCTACAATGAGCAGTTCTTC
v_call: TRBV5-8; d_call: NA; j_call: TRBJ1-2; clone_size: few; cdr3_length: 15; cdr3_aa: CASSLAPDRIYGYTF; cdr3_nt: TGTGCCAGCAGCTTGGCTCCCGACAGGATTTATGGCTACACCTTC
v_call: TRBV19; d_call: TRBD1; j_call: TRBJ1-3; clone_size: NA; cdr3_length: 16; cdr3_aa: CASSVDRAGPGNTIYF; cdr3_nt: TGTGCCAGTAGTGTGGACAGGGCCGGACCTGGAAACACCATATATTTT